These 2 T cell receptor beta chains were all obtained from the same sample, sequenced in a study of spatial heterogeneity in lung cancer (dated by TCRdb to the late 2010s). The library was produced with 5' RACE. Sequencing instrument: NextSeq 500. The public reads were reanalyzed by TCRdb: fastp trimming at Q25, MiXCR alignment, in-frame beta chains only. Identical CDR3 protein sequences are pooled into one entry, listed with their most common genes and DNA. This sample is represented by several hundred distinct CDR3 sequences; roughly 10% of them were singletons. Of the sample, more than 15% is held by the ten largest clones. This specimen's time point label, per the study, means: sample taken at primary tumor resection. The sequenced sample was normal lung tissue next to the tumor, obtained at surgery. The receptors here all came from a female donor with early-stage non-small cell lung cancer.

By sample share, this clonotype is large (0.1 to 1%). This beta chain came through as a stray read in a library set up for alpha chains, and its size says little. The chain recombines TRBV7-2 with TRBJ1-5; D gene uncertain. V lost 0 bases, J lost 6 bases, and 6 bases lay in between. The CDR3 is made up of 13 amino acids. Germline loops: CDR1 SGHTA, CDR2 FQGNSA. CDR3 DNA: TGTGCCAGCAGCTTAGCCCCGGTTCAGCCCCAGCATTTT. It is translated as CASSLAPVQPQHF.

This clonotype is classed as medium-sized. This beta chain appears as a stray read in a library generated for alpha chains; its size is not informative. This chain uses TRBV20-1 with TRBJ2-3; TRBD1 might be the D (5 bases). Per the germline V gene, CDR1 is DFQATT and CDR2 is SNEGSKA (reference sequence). The CDR3 sequence is 13 residues long. Trimming removed 3 bases at V and 4 bases at J, with 11 bases between. CDR3 DNA: TGCAGTGCTAGCGACAGAGGACCAGATACGCAGTATTTT. It codes for CSASDRGPDTQYF.